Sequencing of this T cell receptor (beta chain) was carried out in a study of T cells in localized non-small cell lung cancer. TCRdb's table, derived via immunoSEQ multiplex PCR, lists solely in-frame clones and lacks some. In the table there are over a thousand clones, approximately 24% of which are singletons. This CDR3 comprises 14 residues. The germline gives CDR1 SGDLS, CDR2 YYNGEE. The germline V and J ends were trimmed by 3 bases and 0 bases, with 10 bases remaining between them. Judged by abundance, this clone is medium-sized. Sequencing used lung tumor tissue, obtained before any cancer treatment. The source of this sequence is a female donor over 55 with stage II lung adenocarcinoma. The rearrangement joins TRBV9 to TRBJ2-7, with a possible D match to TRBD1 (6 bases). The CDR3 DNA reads TGTGCCAGCAGCGCCGGACAGAGCTCCTACGAGCAGTACTTC. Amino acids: CASSAGQSSYEQYF. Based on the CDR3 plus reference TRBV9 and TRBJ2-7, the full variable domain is DSGVTQTPKHLITATGQRVTLRCSPRSGDLSVYWYQQSLDQGLQFLIQYYNGEERAKGNILERFSAQQFPDLHSELNLSSLELGDSALYFCASSAGQSSYEQYFGPGTRLTVT.